This passage covers 9 T cell receptor beta chains from one sample sequenced in a study of blood T cell repertoires in COVID-19. Clones were sequenced by immunoSEQ multiplex PCR, and TCRdb holds only the in-frame ones, with some missing. Among some 70,000 clones listed, about 91% were seen once. Source material: peripheral blood. The source is a woman in her 70s with acute or convalescent COVID-19.

Of note for this clone: A read error may account for a junction end that differs from germline. The rearrangement joins TRBV5-1 to TRBJ1-2; the match to TRBD1 covers 8 bases. The CDR3 totals 14 residues. Looked up from germline, CDR1 is SGHRS and CDR2 is YFSETQ. In DNA form, the CDR3 reads TGCGCCAGCAGATTGGACAGGGAGCGCTATGGCTACACCTTC. Its protein product is CASRLDRERYGYTF.

This clone turned up a few times. V and J are TRBV14 and TRBJ1-1; 8 bases agree with TRBD1. Looked up from germline, CDR1 is SGHDN and CDR2 is FVKESK. The CDR3 loop spans 15 amino acids. V dropped 4 bases and J dropped 0; count of bases not matched to a gene: 4. CDR3 sequence reads: CASSRLQGVNTEAFF. DNA for the CDR3: TGTGCCAGCAGCCGGTTACAGGGGGTGAACACTGAAGCTTTCTTT.

The chain links TRBV19 to TRBJ1-2, with D perhaps matching TRBD1 (5 bases). The germline V gene encodes CDR1 LNHDA and CDR2 SQIVND (reference sequence). V gave up 7 bases and J gave up 2 bases, with 17 bases separating them. The CDR3 is 15 amino acids. CDR3 sequence (DNA): TGTGCCAGTACTTCAAGGGGCACTGCGAACTATGGCTACACCTTC. Residues: CASTSRGTANYGYTF.

The chain carries TRBV6-1 and TRBJ1-2; D unresolved. Per the germline V gene, CDR1 is MNHNS and CDR2 is SASEGT. This CDR3 region has 12 residues. Trimming removed 3 bases from V and 8 bases from J, with 10 bases in between. CDR3 DNA sequence: TGTGCCAGCAGTGACGGGATCGGAGGCTACACCTTC. It is translated as CASSDGIGGYTF.

The chain links TRBV7-2 to TRBJ1-5; D is perhaps TRBD1 (6 bases). Per germline, CDR1 SGHTA and CDR2 FQGNSA. V was clipped by 1 base and J by 2 bases, with 12 bases between them. This CDR3 is built from 16 residues. CDR3 residues: CASSLDRVRGNQPQHF. In DNA form, the CDR3 reads TGTGCCAGCAGCTTAGACAGGGTTAGGGGCAATCAGCCCCAGCATTTT. Together with reference TRBV7-2 and TRBJ1-5, the CDR3 gives the full variable domain: GAGVSQSPSNKVTEKGKDVELRCDPISGHTALYWYRQSLGQGLEFLIYFQGNSAPDKSGLPSDRFSAERTGGSVSTLTIQRTQQEDSAVYLCASSLDRVRGNQPQHFGDGTRLSIL.

The table lists this clone with a count of one. This chain joins TRBV13 and TRBJ2-2, with D possibly TRBD2 on 5 matching bases. The CDR3 has 15 amino acids. V dropped 2 bases and J dropped 1 base, with 8 bases sitting between them. Germline V CDR1 and CDR2: PRHDT, FYEKMQ (reference sequence). For the CDR3, the DNA is TGTGCCAGCAGCTTATCGGGGTTGAACACCGGGGAGCTGTTTTTT. Translated: CASSLSGLNTGELFF.

The gene calls are TRBV18 and TRBJ2-6, with TRBD1 identical over 9 bases. V lost 6 bases and J lost 2; bases outside the gene matches: 8. Per germline, CDR1 KGHSH and CDR2 LQKENI. The CDR3 loop spans 17 amino acids. The CDR3 region is CASSGDRERAGANVLTF. The DNA for the CDR3 is TGTGCCAGCTCGGGGGACAGGGAGCGTGCTGGGGCCAACGTCCTGACTTTC.

J is TRBJ1-3 and V is TRBV5-1; 8 bases map to TRBD1. V dropped 4 bases and J dropped 3; count of bases not matched to a gene: 9. The CDR3 length is 16 residues. Germline V lookup: CDR1 SGHRS, CDR2 YFSETQ. CDR3 residues: CASSPDRVALGNTIYF. As DNA, the CDR3 is TGCGCCAGCAGCCCGGACAGGGTGGCTCTTGGAAACACCATATATTTT.

V is TRBV3-1 (or the pseudogene TRBV3-2) and J is TRBJ1-4, with D unresolved. The CDR3 totals 14 residues. Germline loops: CDR1 LGHDT, CDR2 YNNKEL (reference sequence). The V end was cut by 0 bases, the J end by 7 bases, with 9 bases between. CDR3 in DNA: TGTGCCAGCAGCCAAGATTTGAGGGCTGAAAAACTGTTTTTT. Translating gives CASSQDLRAEKLFF.